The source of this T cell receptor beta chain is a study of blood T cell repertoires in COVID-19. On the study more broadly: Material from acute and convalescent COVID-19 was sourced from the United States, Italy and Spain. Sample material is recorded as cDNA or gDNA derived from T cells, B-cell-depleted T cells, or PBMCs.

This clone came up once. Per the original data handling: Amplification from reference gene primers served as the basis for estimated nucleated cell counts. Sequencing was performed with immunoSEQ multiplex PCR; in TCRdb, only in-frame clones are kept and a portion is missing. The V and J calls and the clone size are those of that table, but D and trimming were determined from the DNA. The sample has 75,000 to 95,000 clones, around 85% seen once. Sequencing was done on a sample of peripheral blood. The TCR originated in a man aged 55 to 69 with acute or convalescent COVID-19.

For the CDR3, the DNA is TGTGCCACCAGCAAACGGGACAGTTCCTACGAGCAGTACTTC. It yields the protein CATSKRDSSYEQYF. The V call is TRBV15, the J call TRBJ2-7; 7 bases match TRBD1. V gave up 4 bases and J gave up 1 base; unmatched junction bases: 4. The CDR3 has 14 amino acids. Germline V gives CDR1 LNHNV, CDR2 YYDKDF (reference sequence). The entire variable domain, with the rest obtained from reference TRBV15 and TRBJ2-7, is as follows: DAMVIQNPRYQVTQFGKPVTLSCSQTLNHNVMYWYQQKSSQAPKLLFHYYDKDFNNEADTPDNFQSRRPNTSFCFLDIRSPGLGDTAMYLCATSKRDSSYEQYFGPGTRLTVT.